Sequencing of this T cell receptor beta chain was carried out in a study of T cell responses to AZD1222 COVID-19 vaccine. TCRdb keeps only in-frame clones here, not all; method: immunoSEQ multiplex PCR. The sample has about 84,000 clones, approximately 83% seen once. The CDR3 totals 12 residues. V was clipped by 2 bases and J by 6 bases; unmatched bases: 1. Germline V gene data show CDR1 as PRHDT and CDR2 as FYEKMQ (reference sequence). Notes on this clone: Its antigen is unidentified.

General observations from the study: Seropositivity was recorded at baseline in only 6 or 7 AZD1222 recipients. Across spike, vaccine-associated CD4 TCRs were found, dominant at 160-218 and 743-854.

The TCR was taken from an adult who received the AZD1222 COVID-19 vaccine. The rearrangement joins TRBV13 to TRBJ2-7; 7 bases align to TRBD2. The input for sequencing was peripheral blood, taken 28 days after the second AZD1222 dose. CDR3 DNA: TGTGCCAGCAGCTTATCGGGGGGCGAGCAGTACTTC. As protein: CASSLSGGEQYF.